Described below is a single T cell receptor beta chain sequence and its context. The source of the sample is a study of blood T cell repertoires in COVID-19. Study summary: Sites in the United States, Italy and Spain provided acute and convalescent COVID-19 samples. Sample material is recorded as cDNA or gDNA derived from T cells, B-cell-depleted T cells, or PBMCs.

In the source study's methods: Nucleated cell number was recorded as an estimate derived from reference gene primer amplification. Using immunoSEQ multiplex PCR, the repertoire was profiled, and TCRdb retains in-frame clones only, with some absent. V, J and clone size reflect that table, while D and trimming were determined from the DNA. The sample shows some 290,000 clones, roughly 86% of them seen only once. Trimming cost V 8 bases and J 6 bases; bases outside gene matches: 19. CDR1 and CDR2 from the germline V gene are WNHNN and SYGVQD (reference sequence). CDR3 length: 17 residues. Material: peripheral blood. The TCR was taken from a woman in her 30s with COVID-19, enrolled during active disease. The J gene is TRBJ2-1, the V gene TRBV10-1; 7 nucleotides agree with TRBD2. The CDR3 sequence is CASALIFSGSPGNEQFF. As DNA, the CDR3 is TGCGCCAGCGCTCTCATTTTTAGCGGGTCCCCTGGCAATGAGCAGTTCTTC.